The 17 T cell receptor beta chains given below trace back to one sample, sequenced in a study of T cells in localized non-small cell lung cancer. Profiling relied on immunoSEQ multiplex PCR, and the TCRdb table lists in-frame clones only, not all of them. The sample contains almost 35,000 clones, 93% of which appear only once. The material was peripheral blood, obtained before any cancer treatment. These receptors were obtained from a female donor older than 55 with stage I lung adenocarcinoma.

The chain recombines TRBV6-1 with TRBJ1-3; a possible D gene is TRBD1 (6 bases). The germline CDR1 and CDR2 sequences are MNHNS and SASEGT. The CDR3 is 16 amino acids. V shed 2 bases and J shed 4 bases, with 15 bases lying between them. The CDR3 loop reads CASSETQGFGGNTIYF. For the CDR3, the DNA is TGTGCCAGCAGTGAAACTCAGGGGTTCGGAGGAAACACCATATATTTT.

The chain carries TRBV9 and TRBJ2-1; 8 bases are a match to TRBD1. The V segment lost 2 bases and the J segment 2 bases; nucleotides outside the gene matches: 3. The CDR3 is made up of 15 amino acids. Per the germline V gene, CDR1 is SGDLS and CDR2 is YYNGEE. The CDR3 here is CASSVQGATYNEQFF. The DNA of the CDR3 is TGTGCCAGCAGCGTCCAGGGGGCAACCTACAATGAGCAGTTCTTC.

This chain uses TRBV11-1 with TRBJ1-1, with 7 bases identical to TRBD1. Trimming cost V 5 bases and J 7 bases; bases outside gene matches: 1. Germline V gene sequence: CDR1 SGHAT, CDR2 FQDESV (reference sequence). CDR3 length equals 11 residues. CDR3 sequence (DNA): TGTGCCAGCAGCGGGACAGTTGAAGCTTTCTTT. It codes for CASSGTVEAFF.

The chain carries TRBV30 and TRBJ1-1, with a possible D match to TRBD1 (5 bases). The CDR3 is made up of 14 amino acids. V lost 0 bases to trimming and J lost 8 bases, with 16 bases between them. Germline V lookup: CDR1 GTSNPN, CDR2 SVGIG (reference sequence). The CDR3 bases are TGTGCCTGGAGTGTAAGGGTGGGGGAGTCCGAAGCTTTCTTT. Residues: CAWSVRVGESEAFF.

The rearrangement uses TRBV7-9 and TRBJ1-4; D ambiguous. Between the trimmed V and J ends, which lost 0 bases and 11 bases, there was a span of 4 bases. This CDR3 has 11 residues. The germline V gene encodes CDR1 SEHNR and CDR2 FQNEAQ (reference sequence). The CDR3 sequence: CASSLAVKLFF. CDR3 in DNA: TGTGCCAGCAGCTTAGCGGTGAAACTGTTTTTT. Combining the CDR3 with reference TRBV7-9 and TRBJ1-4 gives the whole variable domain DTGVSQNPRHKITKRGQNVTFRCDPISEHNRLYWYRQTLGQGPEFLTYFQNEAQLEKSRLLSDRFSAERPKGSFSTLEIQRTEQGDSAMYLCASSLAVKLFFGSGTQLSVL.

The CDR3 is CASTTGSTSNQPQHF. In DNA form, the CDR3 reads TGTGCCAGCACTACAGGATCTACTAGCAATCAGCCCCAGCATTTT. The genes are TRBV2 and TRBJ1-5; perhaps TRBD1 as D (5 bases). CDR1 is SNHLY and CDR2 is FYNNEI in the germline V gene. The CDR3 is 15 residues long. Trimming pared 7 bases from V and 0 bases from J, leaving 13 bases between.

This rearrangement joins TRBV5-5 to TRBJ2-3, with D hard to call. This CDR3 has 13 residues. Between the trimmed V and J ends, which lost 2 bases and 3 bases, there was a span of 7 bases. Germline CDR1 is SGHKS and CDR2 is YYEKEE (reference sequence). CDR3 nucleotides: TGTGCCAGCAGCTTCCAGCGTACAGATACGCAGTATTTT. Its translation is CASSFQRTDTQYF.

The genes are TRBV4-3 and TRBJ1-1; no definite D call. Germline CDR1 LGHNA, CDR2 YSLEER. This CDR3 has 18 amino acids. V dropped 0 bases and J dropped 0 bases, with 17 bases sitting between them. The CDR3 bases are TGCGCCAGCAGCCAAGATATCTCCTACCACCCATTGAACACTGAAGCTTTCTTT. It yields the protein CASSQDISYHPLNTEAFF.

The V call is TRBV5-1, the J call TRBJ1-4; D unclear. The CDR3 has 15 amino acids. V was cut by 0 bases and J by 0 bases, with 6 bases left in between. Germline CDR1 is SGHRS and CDR2 is YFSETQ. This CDR3 reads CASSLGGSTNEKLFF. CDR3 DNA sequence: TGCGCCAGCAGCTTGGGCGGTTCAACTAATGAAAAACTGTTTTTT.

V and J are TRBV5-1 and TRBJ1-1; D is possibly TRBD1 (6 bases). V was pared by 1 base and J by 5 bases, with 18 bases between. The CDR3 has 16 residues. Germline values: CDR1 SGHRS, CDR2 YFSETQ. As DNA, the CDR3 is TGCGCCAGCAGCTTGAATGTGGGCAGGGGAGGGACTGAAGCTTTCTTT. It specifies CASSLNVGRGGTEAFF.

The gene calls are TRBV4-3 and TRBJ2-7, with 8 positions matching TRBD2. This CDR3 spans 15 amino acids. Germline CDR1 reads LGHNA; CDR2 reads YSLEER. Trimming cost V 1 base and J 5 bases; bases outside gene matches: 7. This chain's CDR3 is CASSQVAAGGHEQYF. DNA for the CDR3: TGCGCCAGCAGCCAAGTTGCGGCGGGGGGCCACGAGCAGTACTTC.

V usage is TRBV11-2 and J usage is TRBJ1-1; possibly TRBD1 for D (6 bases). The CDR3 is 16 amino acids. Trimming cost V 5 bases and J 0 bases, with 16 bases left between them. CDR1 and CDR2 from the germline V gene are SGHAT and FQNNGV. The CDR3 region is CASSQPRQVMNTEAFF. Written as DNA, the CDR3 is TGTGCCAGCAGCCAACCAAGACAGGTCATGAACACTGAAGCTTTCTTT.

The rearrangement links TRBV9 to TRBJ2-2; D may be TRBD1 (5 bases). Deletions cut 1 base from V and 1 base from J, with 11 bases between. The germline V gene encodes CDR1 SGDLS and CDR2 YYNGEE. CDR3 length: 16 amino acids. CDR3 residues: CASSVSRGGNTGELFF. CDR3 DNA sequence: TGTGCCAGCAGCGTATCAAGGGGTGGGAACACCGGGGAGCTGTTTTTT.

The V call is TRBV5-4, the J call TRBJ2-3, with a tentative D call TRBD2 (6 bases). Germline CDR1 SGHNT, CDR2 YYREEE (reference sequence). The CDR3 contains 13 residues. The V end lost 6 bases, the J end lost 0 bases, and 8 bases lay between the germline ends. The CDR3 region is CASTGSSTDTQYF. Written as DNA, the CDR3 is TGTGCCAGCACCGGGAGCAGCACAGATACGCAGTATTTT.

The J gene is TRBJ1-1, the V gene TRBV6-1; D ambiguous. V lost 6 bases and J 8 bases, leaving 10 bases between the germline ends. Germline values: CDR1 MNHNS, CDR2 SASEGT. CDR3 length equals 11 residues. The CDR3: CASRAGFEAFF. CDR3 nucleotide sequence: TGTGCCAGCAGGGCCGGGTTCGAAGCTTTCTTT.

The J gene is TRBJ1-1, the V gene TRBV7-9; a weak D match, TRBD1 (6 bases). Per germline, CDR1 SEHNR and CDR2 FQNEAQ (reference sequence). CDR3 length: 15 amino acids. The V end was cut by 5 bases, the J end by 3 bases, with 16 bases between. Written as DNA, the CDR3 is TGTGCCAGCAGCAAACAGGGAGGTAGCTACACTGAAGCTTTCTTT. Translated, it gives CASSKQGGSYTEAFF.

This clone came up once. This chain connects TRBV6-5 to TRBJ2-7; 7 positions agree with TRBD2. Germline loops: CDR1 MNHEY, CDR2 SVGAGI. The CDR3 sequence is 14 residues long. J was trimmed by 4 bases and V by 10 bases; bases with no gene match: 13. CDR3 in DNA: TGTGCCACAAAGAGAACTAGCGAGATTTACGAGCAGTACGTC. It encodes CATKRTSEIYEQYV.